The 10 T cell receptor beta chains below come from one sample, sequenced in a study of shared clonotypes between healthy human individuals. Repertoires were generated with immunoSEQ multiplex PCR, while TCRdb's copy carries only in-frame clones and drops some. The data show some 500,000 clones, around 79% seen once. Input material: PBMCs. The receptor source for this set is a woman aged 40 to 50 in good health. Some clones in this sample may be carry-over from other donors' samples.

V gene TRBV4-3 combines with J gene TRBJ2-7; no firm D call. The CDR3 is 13 amino acids. V was pared by 5 bases and J by 3 bases, with 11 bases between. Germline assignment: CDR1 LGHNA and CDR2 YSLEER. The CDR3 bases are TGCGCCAGCAGCTCGCGACCCAACTACGAGCAGTACTTC. It is translated as CASSSRPNYEQYF.

V gene TRBV19 combines with J gene TRBJ1-5; TRBD1 might be the D (5 bases). The CDR3 has 15 amino acids. CDR1 is LNHDA, CDR2 SQIVND, per germline (reference sequence). V lost 5 bases to trimming and J lost 9 bases, with 20 bases between them. This CDR3 reads CASSPPPGLAMPQHF. The DNA for the CDR3 is TGTGCCAGTAGTCCCCCCCCGGGACTGGCAATGCCCCAGCATTTT.

V is TRBV28 and J is TRBJ2-7, with 8 bases that match TRBD1. Germline V lookup: CDR1 MDHEN, CDR2 SYDVKM. With V trimmed by 8 bases and J by 4 bases, 7 bases remained unmatched. This CDR3 has 13 amino acids. The CDR3 DNA reads as TGTGCCAGCGGTGGGTACAGGGGGTACGAGCAGTACTTC. This sequence encodes CASGGYRGYEQYF.

V is TRBV6-5 and J is TRBJ2-7; D unresolved. The V end was cut by 0 bases, the J end by 3 bases, with 9 bases between. This CDR3 is built from 14 residues. CDR1 and CDR2 (germline): MNHEY, SVGAGI. This CDR3 reads CASSYSYTGYEQYF. The CDR3 DNA is TGTGCCAGCAGTTACTCATACACCGGCTACGAGCAGTACTTC.

V is TRBV27 and J is TRBJ2-3; TRBD2 matches at 7 bases. CDR1 is MNHEY, CDR2 SMNVEV, per germline (reference sequence). V dropped 7 bases and J dropped 4; count of bases not matched to a gene: 14. This CDR3 spans 16 amino acids. This CDR3 is CASTSEVGRVADTQYF. DNA for the CDR3: TGTGCCAGCACCTCCGAGGTAGGGAGGGTTGCAGATACGCAGTATTTT.

The gene calls are TRBV27 and TRBJ2-7, with 12 bases lining up with TRBD1. The ends lost 6 bases at V and 4 bases at J; junction bases unmatched: 7. CDR1 is MNHEY and CDR2 is SMNVEV in the germline V gene (reference sequence). The CDR3 has 15 amino acids. The CDR3 nucleotides read TGTGCCAGCAGATTTGGGACAGGGGGCGCGTACGAGCAGTACTTC. It is translated as CASRFGTGGAYEQYF.

J is TRBJ2-1 and V is TRBV7-2; tentatively, D is TRBD2 (5 bases). The germline gives CDR1 SGHTA, CDR2 FQGNSA. The CDR3 length is 18 residues. The V and J ends lost 0 bases and 1 base respectively, with 16 bases between them. CDR3 sequence: CASSLALGNIGSYNEQFF. CDR3 nucleotide sequence: TGTGCCAGCAGCTTAGCTCTCGGGAATATAGGATCCTACAATGAGCAGTTCTTC.

The CDR3 sequence is CASSPRTLRETQYF. CDR3 coding DNA: TGTGCCAGCAGCCCGCGGACTCTTAGGGAGACCCAGTACTTC. V and J are TRBV7-2 and TRBJ2-5, with D tentatively TRBD2 (5 bases). CDR3 size: 14 residues. V lost 5 bases and J 5 bases, leaving 15 bases between the germline ends. CDR1 and CDR2 (germline): SGHTA, FQGNSA.

The sample holds a few counts of this clone. For the CDR3, the DNA is TGTGCCAGCAGTCCCATAGCGGGGTCCACCTACGAGCAGTACTTC. It translates to CASSPIAGSTYEQYF. V is TRBV27 and J is TRBJ2-7, with TRBD2 identical over 8 bases. This CDR3 region has 15 residues. J was trimmed by 2 bases and V by 5 bases; bases with no gene match: 8. Germline V gene lookup returns CDR1 MNHEY and CDR2 SMNVEV (reference sequence).

Worth noting for this clone: A far more abundant clone sits one base away, making this likely a read error. The rearrangement joins TRBV4-3 to TRBJ2-7, with a weak D call TRBD2 (6 bases). The CDR3 spans 14 residues. Germline CDR1 and CDR2: LGHNA and YSLEER. The CDR3: CASNQFAGPYEQYF. DNA for the CDR3: TGCGCCAGCAACCAATTTGCGGGGCCCTACGAGCAGTACTTC.